The TCR beta chain under discussion was sequenced for a study of T cell repertoires in cytomegalovirus infection. From the reads, TCRdb called clonotypes with MiXCR, one entry per CDR3 protein. The table lists about 830,000 distinct CDR3 sequences, 32% of them singletons. As concerns this clonotype: Its target is not known.

The TCR sequence derives from a human donor in good health (CMV status not recorded). Some clones in this sample may be carry-over from other donors' samples. The sample consisted of cultured CD8+ T cells from PBMCs, taken from culture after CMV antigen stimulation.

In DNA, the CDR3 is TGTGCCAGCAGCCGTAGCGGGACCCAGTCCTACGAGCAGTACTTC. Protein product: CASSRSGTQSYEQYF. The rearrangement links TRBV7-6 to TRBJ2-7; 8 positions agree with TRBD2. The CDR3 sequence is 15 residues long. J gave up 1 base and V 5 bases, and 7 bases lay outside the gene matches. Germline V gene sequence: CDR1 SGHVS, CDR2 FNYEAQ.